Listed below are T cell receptor beta chains from one sample, sequenced in a study of T cell responses to AZD1222 COVID-19 vaccine. Clones were read by immunoSEQ multiplex PCR, and TCRdb kept only the in-frame ones, dropping some. In the table there are tens of thousands of clones, roughly 90% of which are singletons. The specimen was peripheral blood, collected on day 0 of AZD1222 vaccination. Receptors were obtained from an adult in good health. Each CDR3 is given with its conserved first and last residue. Fields, in order: J gene, CDR3 length, V gene, clone size, CDR3 protein. Clone size is stated in some rows and not others, as once, few, many or a class when expanded.

TRBJ1-1 | 14 | TRBV24-1 | . | CATSGDPPNTEAFF
TRBJ1-3 | 14 | TRBV5-6 | . | CASSLGYSGNTIYF
TRBJ2-2 | 17 | TRBV4-3 | . | CASSQARDSQNTGELFF
TRBJ2-1 | 17 | TRBV7-2 | . | CASSSRGGGATNNEQFF
TRBJ2-2 | 15 | TRBV19 | . | CASSDGTGFFGELFF
TRBJ2-7 | 12 | TRBV30 | few | CAWSVIGYEQYF
TRBJ2-3 | 20 | TRBV7-9 | . | CASTRPGTSGRASSTDTQYF
TRBJ2-2 | 15 | TRBV30 | . | CAWSVGLAGAGELFF
TRBJ2-1 | 16 | TRBV11-3 | once | CASSQRGTSGSIEQFF
TRBJ2-1 | 14 | TRBV19 | . | CASRRGPLGNEQFF
TRBJ2-7 | 14 | TRBV7-9 | . | CASSLVQGSYEQYF
TRBJ2-7 | 16 | TRBV6-2/TRBV6-3 | . | CASSYPLWGGLHEQYF
TRBJ2-1 | 16 | TRBV7-9 | . | CASSSPEASSYNEQFF
TRBJ1-1 | 18 | TRBV5-1 | . | CASSLARTGGSMNTEAFF
TRBJ2-2 | 16 | TRBV30 | . | CAWSGVAGANTGELFF
TRBJ2-7 | 15 | TRBV7-2 | . | CASSPTSGGAREQYF
TRBJ2-2 | 16 | TRBV7-2 | few | CASSLGGFDGTGELFF
TRBJ1-1 | 13 | TRBV5-1 | . | CASKDSPNTEAFF
TRBJ1-3 | 14 | TRBV7-9 | . | CASSLVSGGNTIYF
TRBJ1-2 | 16 | TRBV6-2/TRBV6-3 | . | CASSYSIRKSGYGYTF
TRBJ2-3 | 12 | TRBV18 | . | CASSPPDYPQYF
TRBJ1-4 | 14 | TRBV7-9 | . | CASSSGQGSEKLFF
TRBJ2-5 | 17 | TRBV6-7 | once | CASSYGGRRGYQETQYF
TRBJ1-1 | 15 | TRBV6-2/TRBV6-3 | . | CASSRPGHLNTEAFF
TRBJ1-1 | 15 | TRBV6-1 | once | CASSEGKGRGTEAFF
TRBJ1-1 | 14 | TRBV18 | . | CASSPQDLNTEAFF
TRBJ1-2 | 14 | TRBV19 | . | CASSEGQGDYGYTF
TRBJ2-7 | 18 | TRBV4-2 | . | CASSQDGPYSGRAVEQYF
TRBJ2-7 | 13 | TRBV6-2/TRBV6-3 | . | CASSSAGKDEQYF
TRBJ2-7 | 14 | TRBV2 | . | CASRDLTLSYEQYF
TRBJ1-6 | 15 | TRBV7-8 | once | CASSLVGTGDSPLHF
TRBJ1-2 | 14 | TRBV7-2 | few | CASSPQTGLYGYTF
TRBJ1-1 | 13 | TRBV2 | . | CASSGERNTEAFF
TRBJ2-1 | 14 | TRBV10-3 | . | CATQTSGDFNEQFF
TRBJ1-2 | 13 | TRBV2 | . | CASSEMAGNGYTF
TRBJ2-1 | 17 | TRBV7-3 | . | CASSLTASGSFYNEQFF
TRBJ1-2 | 14 | TRBV5-8 | once | CASRGQGGDYGYTF
TRBJ2-1 | 13 | TRBV2 | . | CASLRTSYNEQFF
TRBJ1-3 | 15 | TRBV5-4 | . | CASRLRGDLGVPIYF
TRBJ1-4 | 17 | TRBV18 | . | CASSPQGEIATNEKLFF
TRBJ2-7 | 14 | TRBV18 | . | CASSQGHPTYEQYF
TRBJ2-6 | 15 | TRBV19 | . | CASTMSVAGANVLTF
TRBJ2-7 | 15 | TRBV6-4 | . | CASSDSRGETYEQYF
TRBJ2-1 | 15 | TRBV5-1 | . | CASSPTPGLVGEQFF
TRBJ2-3 | 15 | TRBV29-1 | . | CSVDPDRGITDTQYF
TRBJ2-5 | 14 | TRBV19 | . | CASSIAGGRETQYF